The clone carrying this T cell receptor (beta chain) was seen more than once but under ten times. Trimming took off 6 bases at V and 1 base at J, with 12 bases between the two ends. Germline V gene lookup returns CDR1 SNHLY and CDR2 FYNNEI. The CDR3 consists of 14 residues. This entry comes from a study of blood T cell repertoires in COVID-19. Study overall: The origin of the acute and convalescent COVID-19 samples was the United States, Italy and Spain. Sample material is recorded as cDNA or gDNA derived from T cells, B-cell-depleted T cells, or PBMCs.

Original handling: Estimated nucleated cell counts came from reference gene primer amplification. Sequenced by immunoSEQ multiplex PCR; TCRdb stores in-frame clones only, minus some. V and J calls plus clone size are reproduced from that table; the DNA served to infer D and trimming. The sample lists fewer than 150,000 clones; more than 80% were seen once. The rearrangement links TRBV2 to TRBJ1-2; D is unclear. What was sequenced was peripheral blood. The receptor was isolated from an elderly woman in a cohort sampled during active or convalescent COVID-19. CDR3 protein: CASRSRGFNYGYTF. CDR3 bases: TGTGCCAGCAGGTCGAGAGGGTTTAACTATGGCTACACCTTC.